Included here is one T cell receptor (beta chain) sequence, with context. Its antigen is unknown. The input lacks base qualities; no much larger clone sits a single base away. The roughly 37 donors, aged about 6 to 95 years, were systemically healthy Caucasian individuals from Russia. Approximately 11 milliliters of peripheral blood were drawn from each donor into EDTA-treated Vacutainer tubes. PBMCs were isolated by Ficoll-Paque density-gradient centrifugation, with at least 7 million obtained per sample. Trizol reagent was used to extract total RNA from PBMCs, with at least 5.5 micrograms per sample. The percentages of naive CD45RAhigh/CD27high T cells were determined by flow cytometry on a PBMC aliquot from every donor. CDR1 SGHTA and CDR2 FQGTGA were looked up in the germline V gene. The CDR3, from cysteine to phenylalanine, totals 17 residues. The kept DNA is CDR3 alone, 51 bases in frame from the first base. The trim is 1 base for V and 1 base for J, with a gap of 16 bases between the germline ends.

The data are from a study of blood T cells in healthy people across ages (dated by TCRdb to 2013 to 2016). About the investigation overall: In model experiments, template switching captured roughly one uniquely barcoded TCR beta cDNA molecule for every two T cells. Using deep sequencing normalized with unique cDNA molecular identifiers, the study measured how TCR beta repertoire diversity changes with age. The donors were divided into four age groups: young (average around 15 years), middle-aged (about 39), aged (62) and long-lived (around 80). Donors of different ages were randomly distributed across sequencing lanes to avoid experimental bias. For two donors (one aged 18 to 30 and one aged 80 or older), the study analyzed two additional independent replicas of 1 million unique cDNA reads from the same blood draw.

Broader findings and caveats from the paper: Since profiling was done on bulk unsorted PBMCs, naive and antigen-experienced compartments could not be conclusively compared. Donor CMV infection status was unknown, potentially confounding age-related changes in expanded clonotypes. Total diversity estimates from one million sequenced T cells were considered lower bounds and underestimates. Observed TCR beta diversity correlated strongly with the percentage of naive T cells measured by flow cytometry. Compared with the aged group, more naive CD4+ T cells, fewer expanded clones and increased TCR diversity were shown by the long-lived group, suggesting age selection. As age increased, observed TCR beta diversity per million T cells dropped in a roughly linear way, and a significant reduction was already evident by age about 36.

The method was 5' RACE. These reads were obtained on an Illumina HiSeq 2500. A second roughly 6 to 12 cycle PCR used a sample-barcoded 5' primer and a J-beta primer mix. A template-switch 5' adaptor carrying 12 random nucleotides introduced a unique molecular identifier onto each TCR beta cDNA molecule. Each sample yielded at least 2.5 million CDR3-containing paired-end reads. First-strand cDNA synthesis was performed from all RNA using the Mint cDNA synthesis kit, with priming by a TRBC-specific oligonucleotide. All cDNA was treated with uracil-DNA glycosylase and then went through a first 18-cycle PCR with the universal primers M1SS and BC2_uni_R. On the study's bioinformatics: Normalization of each sample was performed by random selection of 1 million high-quality reads, each carrying a distinct molecular identifier. Reads with shared molecular identifiers were discarded instead of being binned into consensus sequences. CDR3 identification, clonotype clustering and error correction used MiTCR with a Q25 quality threshold and the strictest error-elimination algorithm. A nonparametric unseen species model with Euler transformation was used to estimate lower-bound total TCR beta diversity. The public reads were quality trimmed at Q25 with fastp and then assembled into clones with MiXCR by TCRdb, keeping productive beta chains. Entries are consolidated by CDR3 protein sequence, retaining the most common genes and DNA. TCRdb's processing, not the authors', yielded these V and J calls. This sample has approximately 1,000,000 distinct CDR3 sequences in its table, and 35% to 50% of those were observed once. The ten top clones hold approximately 17% of the sample.

The sequence derives from a woman aged 55-70 years in good health. Sequencing used blood. The chain employs TRBV7-3 and TRBJ1-1; the D gene lacks a confident call. CDR3 reads: CASSLIRGPLGNTEAFF. In nucleotides, the sequence is TGTGCCAGCAGCTTAATTCGAGGGCCTCTTGGGAACACTGAAGCTTTCTTT. Full variable domain (CDR3 extended with the reference TRBV7-3 and TRBJ1-1 proteins): GAGVSQTPSNKVTEKGKYVELRCDPISGHTALYWYRQSLGQGPEFLIYFQGTGAADDSGLPNDRFFAVRPEGSVSTLKIQRTERGDSAVYLCASSLIRGPLGNTEAFFGQGTRLTVV.